This T cell receptor beta chain was captured by sequencing in a study of regulatory T cells in long-lasting Graves disease. Study-level information: Recently diagnosed Graves' patients had received antithyroid drugs for under 3 months. The study's findings and limits: Among persistent patients, a larger number of public clonotypes were shared (roughly 2,900) than among newly diagnosed patients (roughly 1,000).

The time point denotes: newly diagnosed GD, antithyroid drugs for less than 3 months. From RNA extracted from PBMCs, the TCR library was made. The CDR3 consists of 13 residues. Germline V gene lookup returns CDR1 SQVTM and CDR2 ANQGSEA. The ends lost 6 bases at V and 5 bases at J; junction bases unmatched: 8. A word on this clonotype: What it binds is not known.

For TCR beta, libraries came from iRepertoire HTBI primers and Arm-PCR of CDR3 regions. TCRdb reprocessed the multiplex PCR reads with MiXCR, giving one entry per CDR3 protein. The sample holds a few hundred thousand distinct CDR3 sequences; around 13% are singletons and the top ten take approximately 15%. This sample also belongs to another study, concerning T cells in Graves' hyperthyroidism and ophthalmopathy.

The TCR originated in a woman aged 45-65 years with Graves disease. The chain uses TRBV29-1 and TRBJ2-5, with 8 bases aligning to TRBD1. Sequenced material: peripheral blood mononuclear cells (PBMCs), taken at new diagnosis, from a patient treated with antithyroid drugs. CDR3: CSVADRASETQYF. CDR3 DNA sequence: TGCAGCGTCGCGGACAGGGCGTCCGAGACCCAGTACTTC.